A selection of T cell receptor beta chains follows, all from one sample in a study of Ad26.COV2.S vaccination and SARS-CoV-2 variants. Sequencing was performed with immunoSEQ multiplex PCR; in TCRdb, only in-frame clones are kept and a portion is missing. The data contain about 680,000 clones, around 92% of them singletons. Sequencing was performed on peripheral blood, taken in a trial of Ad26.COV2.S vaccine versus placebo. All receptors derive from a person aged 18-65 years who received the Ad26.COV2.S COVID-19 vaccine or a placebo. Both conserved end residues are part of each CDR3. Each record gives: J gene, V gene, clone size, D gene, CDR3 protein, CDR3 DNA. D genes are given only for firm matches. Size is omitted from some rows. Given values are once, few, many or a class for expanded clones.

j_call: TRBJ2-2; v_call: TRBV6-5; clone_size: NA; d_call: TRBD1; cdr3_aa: CACHRGLFTGELFF; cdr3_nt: TGTGCCTGCCACAGGGGGCTTTTCACCGGGGAGCTGTTTTTT
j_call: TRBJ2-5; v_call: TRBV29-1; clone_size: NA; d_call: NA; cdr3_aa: CSMGGPQETQYF; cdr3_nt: TGCAGTATGGGGGGCCCTCAAGAGACCCAGTACTTC
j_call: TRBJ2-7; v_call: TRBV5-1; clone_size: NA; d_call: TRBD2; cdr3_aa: CASSSGLAGEYEQYF; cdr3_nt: TGCGCCAGCAGCTCGGGACTAGCGGGAGAGTACGAGCAGTACTTC
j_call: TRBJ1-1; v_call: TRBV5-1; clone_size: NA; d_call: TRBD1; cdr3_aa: CASSRLGDRANFGNTEAFF; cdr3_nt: TGCGCCAGCAGCCGCCTAGGGGACAGGGCGAATTTTGGGAACACTGAAGCTTTCTTT
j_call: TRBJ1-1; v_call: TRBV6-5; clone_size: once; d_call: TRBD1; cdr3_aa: CATTGGGVAFF; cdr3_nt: TGTGCCACCACAGGGGGTGGGGTTGCTTTCTTT
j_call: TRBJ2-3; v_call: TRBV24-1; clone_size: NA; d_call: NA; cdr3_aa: CATSDVRGTQYF; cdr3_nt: TGTGCCACCAGTGATGTCAGGGGTACGCAGTATTTT
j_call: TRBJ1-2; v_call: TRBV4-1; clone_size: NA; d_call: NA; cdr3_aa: CASSHPPGGSGYTF; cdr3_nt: TGCGCCAGCAGCCATCCCCCGGGGGGGAGCGGCTACACCTTC
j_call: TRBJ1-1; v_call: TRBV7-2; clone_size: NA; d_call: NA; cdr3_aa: CASSLNGKPTEAFF; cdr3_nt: TGTGCCAGCAGCTTAAATGGGAAACCGACTGAAGCTTTCTTT
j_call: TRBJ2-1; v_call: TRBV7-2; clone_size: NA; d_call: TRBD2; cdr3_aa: CASSFQWTSGTTQFF; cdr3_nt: TGTGCCAGCAGCTTTCAGTGGACTAGCGGGACGACACAGTTCTTC
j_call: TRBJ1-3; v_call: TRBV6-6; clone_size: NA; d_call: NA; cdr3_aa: CATREGGSGNTIYF; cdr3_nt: TGTGCTACGAGGGAGGGTGGCTCTGGAAACACCATATATTTT
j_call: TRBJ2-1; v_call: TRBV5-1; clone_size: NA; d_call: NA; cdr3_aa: CASSLVGPSRGNEQFF; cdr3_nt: TGCGCCAGCAGCTTGGTAGGTCCTAGTCGAGGCAATGAGCAGTTCTTC
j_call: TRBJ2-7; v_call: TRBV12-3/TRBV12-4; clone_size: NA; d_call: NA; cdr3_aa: CASSPGVYEQYF; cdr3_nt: TGTGCCAGCAGCCCAGGGGTTTACGAGCAGTACTTC
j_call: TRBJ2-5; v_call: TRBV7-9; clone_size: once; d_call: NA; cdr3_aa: CASSLGDYRVAMETQYF; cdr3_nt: TGTGCCAGCAGCTTAGGTGATTACAGGGTTGCGATGGAGACCCAGTACTTC
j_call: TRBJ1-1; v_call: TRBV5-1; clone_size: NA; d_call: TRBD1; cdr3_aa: CASKETGELSTEAFF; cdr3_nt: TGCGCCAGCAAGGAGACAGGGGAGTTGAGTACTGAAGCTTTCTTT
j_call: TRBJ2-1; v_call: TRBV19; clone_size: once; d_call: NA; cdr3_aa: CASSTLDTYNEQFF; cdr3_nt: TGTGCCAGTAGTACCCTCGACACCTACAATGAGCAGTTCTTC
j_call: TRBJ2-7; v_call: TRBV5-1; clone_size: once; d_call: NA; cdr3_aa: CASSGEASSYEQYF; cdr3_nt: TGCGCCAGCAGCGGGGAGGCGAGCTCCTACGAGCAGTACTTC
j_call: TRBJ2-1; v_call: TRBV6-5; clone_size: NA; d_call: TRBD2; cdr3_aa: CASSPGVAGGDEQFF; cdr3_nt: TGTGCCAGCAGTCCCGGGGTAGCGGGGGGCGATGAGCAGTTCTTC
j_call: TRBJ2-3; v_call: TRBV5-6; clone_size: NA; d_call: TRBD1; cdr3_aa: CASSLGTGPGDTQYF; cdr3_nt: TGTGCCAGCAGCCTTGGGACAGGGCCTGGGGATACGCAGTATTTT
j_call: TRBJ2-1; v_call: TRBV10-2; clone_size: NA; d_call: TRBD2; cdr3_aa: CASRVAGGTYNEQFF; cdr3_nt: TGCGCCAGCAGGGTAGCGGGGGGCACCTACAATGAGCAGTTCTTC
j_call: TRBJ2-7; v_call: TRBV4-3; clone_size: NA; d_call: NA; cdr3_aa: CASSQDVGRGVSPGYEQYF; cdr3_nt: TGCGCCAGCAGCCAAGATGTCGGCAGAGGGGTTAGCCCGGGCTACGAGCAGTACTTC
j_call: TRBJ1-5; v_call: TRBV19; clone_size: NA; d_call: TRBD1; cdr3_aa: CASRGTVGQPQHF; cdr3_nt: TGTGCCAGTCGTGGGACAGTCGGACAGCCCCAGCATTTT
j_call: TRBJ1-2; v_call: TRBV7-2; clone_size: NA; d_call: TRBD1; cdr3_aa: CASSLDLYRDRGGYGYTF; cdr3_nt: TGTGCCAGCAGCTTAGACCTATACCGGGACAGGGGAGGCTATGGCTACACCTTC
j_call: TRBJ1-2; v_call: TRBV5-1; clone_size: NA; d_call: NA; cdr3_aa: CASSSGTSNYGYTF; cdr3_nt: TGCGCCAGCAGCTCGGGGACATCTAACTATGGCTACACCTTC
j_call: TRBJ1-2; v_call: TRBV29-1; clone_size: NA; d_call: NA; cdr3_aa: CSVYHNYGYTF; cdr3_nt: TGCAGCGTTTACCATAACTATGGCTACACCTTC
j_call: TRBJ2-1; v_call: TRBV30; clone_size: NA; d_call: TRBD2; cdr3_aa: CAWRFGASGYNEQFF; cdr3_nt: TGTGCCTGGAGATTTGGGGCTAGCGGATACAATGAGCAGTTCTTC
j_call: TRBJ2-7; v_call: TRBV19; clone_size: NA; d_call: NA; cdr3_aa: CASSRGYEQYF; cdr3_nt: TGTGCCAGTAGCAGGGGCTACGAGCAGTACTTC
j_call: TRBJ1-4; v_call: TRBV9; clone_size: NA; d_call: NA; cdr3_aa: CASSVSPREEEKLFF; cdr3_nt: TGTGCCAGCAGCGTATCCCCCCGGGAGGAAGAAAAACTGTTTTTT
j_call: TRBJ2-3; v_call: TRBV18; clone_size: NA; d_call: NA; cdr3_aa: CASSPPSVPKDTQYF; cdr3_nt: TGTGCCAGCTCACCACCGTCCGTGCCTAAAGATACGCAGTATTTT
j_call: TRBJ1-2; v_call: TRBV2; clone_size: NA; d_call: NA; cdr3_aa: CASSDGDGLVYGYTF; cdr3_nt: TGTGCCAGCAGTGACGGGGATGGTTTAGTTTATGGCTACACCTTC
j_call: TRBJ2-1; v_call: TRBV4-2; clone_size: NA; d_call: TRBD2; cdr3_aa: CASSQELAGGFDEQFF; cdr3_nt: TGTGCCAGCAGCCAGGAACTAGCGGGGGGGTTTGATGAGCAGTTCTTC
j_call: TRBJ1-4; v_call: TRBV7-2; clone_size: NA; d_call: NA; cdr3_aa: CASSRGAGDEKLFF; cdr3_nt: TGTGCCAGCAGCCGTGGGGCGGGGGATGAAAAACTGTTTTTT
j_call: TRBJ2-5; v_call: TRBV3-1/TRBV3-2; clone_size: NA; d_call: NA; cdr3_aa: CASSQDFRQTQYF; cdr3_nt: TGTGCCAGCAGCCAAGACTTCCGACAGACCCAGTACTTC
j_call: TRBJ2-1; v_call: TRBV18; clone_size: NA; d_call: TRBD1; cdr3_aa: CASSPPGTAEFF; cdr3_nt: TGTGCCAGCTCACCACCCGGGACAGCAGAGTTCTTC
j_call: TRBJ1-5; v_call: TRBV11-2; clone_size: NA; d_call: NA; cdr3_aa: CASSLGGGNNQPQHF; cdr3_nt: TGTGCCAGCAGCTTAGGCGGCGGAAACAATCAGCCCCAGCATTTT
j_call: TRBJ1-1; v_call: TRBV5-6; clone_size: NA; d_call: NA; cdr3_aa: CASSLGGGNTEAFF; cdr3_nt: TGTGCCAGCAGCTTGGGAGGGGGGAACACTGAAGCTTTCTTT
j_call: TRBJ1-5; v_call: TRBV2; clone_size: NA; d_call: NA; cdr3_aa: CASRGVGSQPQHF; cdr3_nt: TGTGCCAGCAGGGGAGTCGGGTCTCAGCCCCAGCATTTT
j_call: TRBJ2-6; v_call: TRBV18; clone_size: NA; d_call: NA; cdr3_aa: CASSFRQAEANVLTF; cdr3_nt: TGTGCCAGCTCATTCAGACAGGCGGAGGCCAACGTCCTGACTTTC
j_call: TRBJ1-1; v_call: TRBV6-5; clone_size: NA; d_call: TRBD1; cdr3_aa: CASSQQGMNTEAFF; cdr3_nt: TGTGCCAGCAGCCAACAGGGGATGAACACTGAAGCTTTCTTT
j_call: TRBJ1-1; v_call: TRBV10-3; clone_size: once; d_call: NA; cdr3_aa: CAISTGTRNTEAFF; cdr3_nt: TGTGCCATCAGTACCGGGACAAGGAACACTGAAGCTTTCTTT
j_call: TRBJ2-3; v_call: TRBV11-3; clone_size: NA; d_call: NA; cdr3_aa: CASSLRGAGTDTQYF; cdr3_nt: TGTGCCAGCAGCTTAAGGGGCGCGGGCACAGATACGCAGTATTTT
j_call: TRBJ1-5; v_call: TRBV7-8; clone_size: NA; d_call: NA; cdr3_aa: CASSLGPGQPQHF; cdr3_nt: TGTGCCAGCAGCTTAGGTCCGGGACAGCCCCAGCATTTT
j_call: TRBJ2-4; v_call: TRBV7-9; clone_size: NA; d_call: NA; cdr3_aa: CASSFRRAKNIQYF; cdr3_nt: TGTGCCAGCAGCTTCCGGAGGGCCAAAAACATTCAGTACTTC